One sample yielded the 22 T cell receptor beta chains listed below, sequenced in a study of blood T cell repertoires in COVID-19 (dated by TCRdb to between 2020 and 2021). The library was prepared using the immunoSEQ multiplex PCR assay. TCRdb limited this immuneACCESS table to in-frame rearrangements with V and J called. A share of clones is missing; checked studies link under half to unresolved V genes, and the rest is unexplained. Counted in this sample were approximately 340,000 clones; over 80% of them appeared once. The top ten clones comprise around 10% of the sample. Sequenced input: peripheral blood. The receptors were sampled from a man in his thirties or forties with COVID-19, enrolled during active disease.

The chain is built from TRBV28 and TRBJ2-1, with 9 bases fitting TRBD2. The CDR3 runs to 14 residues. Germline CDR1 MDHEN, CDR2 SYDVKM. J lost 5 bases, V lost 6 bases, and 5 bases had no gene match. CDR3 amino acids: CASRNRLADNEQFF. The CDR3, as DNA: TGTGCCAGCAGGAATCGACTAGCGGACAATGAGCAGTTCTTC.

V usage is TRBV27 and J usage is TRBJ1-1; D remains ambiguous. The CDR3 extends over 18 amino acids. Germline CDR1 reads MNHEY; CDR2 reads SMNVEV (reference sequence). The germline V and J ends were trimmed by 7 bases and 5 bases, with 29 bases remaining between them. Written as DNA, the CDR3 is TGTGCCAGCATAGCGAGTTACTGGGCCCGCACGGAGGAGACTGAAGCTTTCTTT. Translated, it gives CASIASYWARTEETEAFF.

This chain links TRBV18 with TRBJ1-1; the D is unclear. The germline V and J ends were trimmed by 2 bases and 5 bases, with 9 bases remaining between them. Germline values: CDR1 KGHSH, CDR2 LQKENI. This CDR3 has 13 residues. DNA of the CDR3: TGTGCCAGCTCACCAGTGGCGGGGACTGAAGCTTTCTTT. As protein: CASSPVAGTEAFF.

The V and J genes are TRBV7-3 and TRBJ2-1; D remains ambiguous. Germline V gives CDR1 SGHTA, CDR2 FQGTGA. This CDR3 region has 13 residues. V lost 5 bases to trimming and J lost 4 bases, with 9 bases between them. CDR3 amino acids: CASSPLVYNEQFF. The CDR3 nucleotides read TGTGCCAGCAGCCCACTTGTTTACAATGAGCAGTTCTTC. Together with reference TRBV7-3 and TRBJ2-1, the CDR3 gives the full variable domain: GAGVSQTPSNKVTEKGKYVELRCDPISGHTALYWYRQSLGQGPEFLIYFQGTGAADDSGLPNDRFFAVRPEGSVSTLKIQRTERGDSAVYLCASSPLVYNEQFFGPGTRLTVL.

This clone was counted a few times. The DNA for the CDR3 is TGTGCCAGCAGTTACTCCACGAAACAAACGACAGTTAGCAATCAGCCCCAGCATTTT. It encodes CASSYSTKQTTVSNQPQHF. This chain links TRBV6-2 or TRBV6-3 with TRBJ1-5, with D tentatively TRBD1 (5 bases). Germline-derived CDR1 and CDR2 are MNHEY and SVGEGT. The CDR3 sequence is 19 residues long. V lost 0 bases and J 0 bases, leaving 18 bases between the germline ends.

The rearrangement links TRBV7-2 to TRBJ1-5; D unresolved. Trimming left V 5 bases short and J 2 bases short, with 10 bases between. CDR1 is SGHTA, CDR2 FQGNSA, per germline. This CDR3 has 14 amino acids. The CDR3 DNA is TGTGCCAGCAGCCAATCCATAGGCAATCAGCCCCAGCATTTT. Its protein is CASSQSIGNQPQHF.

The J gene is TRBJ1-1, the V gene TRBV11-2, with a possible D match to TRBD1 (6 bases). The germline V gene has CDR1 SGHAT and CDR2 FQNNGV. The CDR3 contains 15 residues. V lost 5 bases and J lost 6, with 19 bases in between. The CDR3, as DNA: TGTGCCAGCAGCCACAGGGCGGGGGGTTCGGCTGAAGCTTTCTTT. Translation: CASSHRAGGSAEAFF.

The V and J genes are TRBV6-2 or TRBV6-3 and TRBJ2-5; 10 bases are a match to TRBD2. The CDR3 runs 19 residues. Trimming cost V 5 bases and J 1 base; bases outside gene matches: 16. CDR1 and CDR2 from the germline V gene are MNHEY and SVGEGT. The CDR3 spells CASSLKPWLAGVAQETQYF. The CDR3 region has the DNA TGTGCCAGCAGTCTAAAGCCGTGGCTAGCGGGAGTGGCCCAAGAGACCCAGTACTTC.

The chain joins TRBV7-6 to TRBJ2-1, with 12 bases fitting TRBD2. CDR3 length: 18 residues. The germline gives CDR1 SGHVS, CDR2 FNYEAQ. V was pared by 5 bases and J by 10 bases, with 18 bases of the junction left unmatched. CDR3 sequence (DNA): TGTGCCAGCAGCCCAGGGCAGGGGAGGACTAGCGGGGCCGGGGAGCAGTTCTTC. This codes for CASSPGQGRTSGAGEQFF.

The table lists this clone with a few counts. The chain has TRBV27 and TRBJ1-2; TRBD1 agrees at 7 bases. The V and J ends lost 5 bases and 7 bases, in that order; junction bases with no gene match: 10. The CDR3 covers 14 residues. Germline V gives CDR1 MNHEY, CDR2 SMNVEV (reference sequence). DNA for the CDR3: TGTGCCAGCAGTCCCTTGACAGGGCCCTTTGGCTACACCTTC. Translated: CASSPLTGPFGYTF.

The CDR3 here is CASSFPGLEAFF. CDR3 coding DNA: TGTGCCAGCAGCTTCCCGGGACTTGAAGCTTTCTTT. V is TRBV7-2 and J is TRBJ1-1, with D tentatively TRBD1 (5 bases). Trimming removed 3 bases at V and 7 bases at J, with 9 bases between. The CDR3 sequence is 12 residues long. Germline CDR1 is SGHTA and CDR2 is FQGNSA.

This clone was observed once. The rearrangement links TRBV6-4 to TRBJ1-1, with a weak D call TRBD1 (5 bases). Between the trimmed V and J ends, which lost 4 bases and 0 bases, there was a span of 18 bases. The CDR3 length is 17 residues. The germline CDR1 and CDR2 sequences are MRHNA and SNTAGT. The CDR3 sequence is CASSVSGKQTMNTEAFF. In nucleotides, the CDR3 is TGTGCCAGCAGTGTATCAGGGAAGCAGACCATGAACACTGAAGCTTTCTTT.

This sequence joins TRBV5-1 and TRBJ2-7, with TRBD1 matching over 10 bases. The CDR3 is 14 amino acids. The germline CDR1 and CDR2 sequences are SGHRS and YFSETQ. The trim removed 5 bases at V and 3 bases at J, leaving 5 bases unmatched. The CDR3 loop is CASRSGQGSYEQYF. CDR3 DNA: TGCGCCAGCAGATCGGGACAGGGGAGCTACGAGCAGTACTTC.

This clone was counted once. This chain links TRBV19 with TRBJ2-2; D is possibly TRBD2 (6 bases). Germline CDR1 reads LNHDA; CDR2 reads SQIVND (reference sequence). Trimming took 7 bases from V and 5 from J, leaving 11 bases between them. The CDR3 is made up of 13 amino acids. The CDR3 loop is CASKTRGTGELFF. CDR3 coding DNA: TGTGCCAGTAAGACCCGGGGGACCGGGGAGCTGTTTTTT.

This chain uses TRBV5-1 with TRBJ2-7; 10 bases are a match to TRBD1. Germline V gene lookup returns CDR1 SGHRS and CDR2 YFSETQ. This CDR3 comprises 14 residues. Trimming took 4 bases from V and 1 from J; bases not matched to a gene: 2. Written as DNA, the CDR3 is TGCGCCAGCAGCACGGGACAGGGGTCCTACGAGCAGTACTTC. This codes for CASSTGQGSYEQYF.

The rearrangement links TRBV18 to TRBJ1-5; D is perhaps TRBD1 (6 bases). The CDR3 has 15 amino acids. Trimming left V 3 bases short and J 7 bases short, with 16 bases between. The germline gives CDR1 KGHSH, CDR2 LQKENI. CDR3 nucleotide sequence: TGTGCCAGCTCACCGACACAGGGCCCCGGCCAGCCCCAGCATTTT. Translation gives CASSPTQGPGQPQHF.

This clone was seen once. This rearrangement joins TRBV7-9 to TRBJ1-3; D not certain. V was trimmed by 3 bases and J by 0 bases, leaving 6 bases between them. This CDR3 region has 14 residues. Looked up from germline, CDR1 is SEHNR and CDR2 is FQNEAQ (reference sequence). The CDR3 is CASSFSLSGNTIYF. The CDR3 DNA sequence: TGTGCCAGCAGCTTTTCCCTCTCTGGAAACACCATATATTTT.

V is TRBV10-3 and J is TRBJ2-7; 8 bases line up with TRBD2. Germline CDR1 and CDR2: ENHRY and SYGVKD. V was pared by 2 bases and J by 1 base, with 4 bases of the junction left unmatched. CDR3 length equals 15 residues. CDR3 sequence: CAISEGSGTSYEQYF. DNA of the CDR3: TGTGCCATCAGTGAGGGTAGCGGGACGTCCTACGAGCAGTACTTC.

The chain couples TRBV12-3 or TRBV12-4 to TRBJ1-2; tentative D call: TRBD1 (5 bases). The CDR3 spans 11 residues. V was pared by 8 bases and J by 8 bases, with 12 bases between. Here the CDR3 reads CASSIGAGYTF. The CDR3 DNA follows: TGTGCCAGCTCCATAGGGGCGGGCTACACCTTC.

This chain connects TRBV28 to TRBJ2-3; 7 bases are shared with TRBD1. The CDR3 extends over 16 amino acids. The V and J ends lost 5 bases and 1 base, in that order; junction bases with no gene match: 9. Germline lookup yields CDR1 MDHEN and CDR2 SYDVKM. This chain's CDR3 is CASSETGRSRTDTQYF. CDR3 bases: TGTGCCAGCAGTGAGACAGGGAGATCCCGCACAGATACGCAGTATTTT.

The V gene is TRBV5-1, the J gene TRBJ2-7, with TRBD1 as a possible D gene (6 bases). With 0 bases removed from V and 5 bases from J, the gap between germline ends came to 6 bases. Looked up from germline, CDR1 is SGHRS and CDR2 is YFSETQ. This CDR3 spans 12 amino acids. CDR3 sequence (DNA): TGCGCCAGCAGCTTGGAGGGGGACGAGCAGTACTTC. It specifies CASSLEGDEQYF.

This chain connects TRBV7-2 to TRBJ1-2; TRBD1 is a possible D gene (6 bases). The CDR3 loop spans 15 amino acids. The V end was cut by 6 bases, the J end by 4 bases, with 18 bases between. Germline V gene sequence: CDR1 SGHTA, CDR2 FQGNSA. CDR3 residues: CASRGGATRGYGYTF. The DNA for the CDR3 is TGTGCCAGCAGGGGGGGGGCTACCCGAGGCTATGGCTACACCTTC.